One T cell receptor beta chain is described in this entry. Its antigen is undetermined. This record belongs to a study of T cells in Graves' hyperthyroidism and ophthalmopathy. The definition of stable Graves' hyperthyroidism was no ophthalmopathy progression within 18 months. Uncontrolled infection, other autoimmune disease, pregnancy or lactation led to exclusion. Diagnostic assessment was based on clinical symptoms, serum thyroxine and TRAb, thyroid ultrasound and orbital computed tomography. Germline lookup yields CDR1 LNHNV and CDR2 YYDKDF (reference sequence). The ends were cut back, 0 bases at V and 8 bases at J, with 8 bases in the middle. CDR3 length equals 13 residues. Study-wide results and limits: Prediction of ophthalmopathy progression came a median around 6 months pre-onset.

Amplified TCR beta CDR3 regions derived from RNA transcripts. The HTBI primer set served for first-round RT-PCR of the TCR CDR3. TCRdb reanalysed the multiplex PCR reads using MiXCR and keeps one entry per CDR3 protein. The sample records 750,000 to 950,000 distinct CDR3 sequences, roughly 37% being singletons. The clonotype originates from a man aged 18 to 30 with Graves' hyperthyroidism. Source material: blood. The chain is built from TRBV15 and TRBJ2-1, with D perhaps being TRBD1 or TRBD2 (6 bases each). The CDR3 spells CATSRDRGDEQFF. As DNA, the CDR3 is TGTGCCACCAGCAGAGATAGGGGGGATGAGCAGTTCTTC.